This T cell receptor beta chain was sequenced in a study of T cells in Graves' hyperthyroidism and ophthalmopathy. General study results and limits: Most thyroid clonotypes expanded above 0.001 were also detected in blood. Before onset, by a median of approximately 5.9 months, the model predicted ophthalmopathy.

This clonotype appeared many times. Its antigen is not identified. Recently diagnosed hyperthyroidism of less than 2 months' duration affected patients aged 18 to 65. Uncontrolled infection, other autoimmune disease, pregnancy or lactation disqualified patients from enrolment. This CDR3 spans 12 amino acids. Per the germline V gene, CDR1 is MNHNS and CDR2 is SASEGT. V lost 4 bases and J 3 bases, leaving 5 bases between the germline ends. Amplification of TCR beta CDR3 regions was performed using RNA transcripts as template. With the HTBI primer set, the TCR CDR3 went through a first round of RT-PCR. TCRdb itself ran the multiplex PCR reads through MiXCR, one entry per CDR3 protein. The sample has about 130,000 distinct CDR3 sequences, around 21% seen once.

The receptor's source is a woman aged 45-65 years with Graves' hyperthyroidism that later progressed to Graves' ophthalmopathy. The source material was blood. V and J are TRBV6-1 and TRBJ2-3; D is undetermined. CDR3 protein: CASSALTDTQYF. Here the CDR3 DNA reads TGTGCCAGCAGTGCCTTGACAGATACGCAGTATTTT.